This record concerns one T cell receptor beta chain sequence. Its specificity is unknown. This sample was taken from a study of cytomegalovirus exposure and HLA in healthy donors. Overall study findings and caveats: Across donors, presence/absence analyses took sequencing depth to be roughly uniform. The number of N-insertions in an Asian-associated ancestry cluster was reportedly below the approximately 600-donor mean in a later analysis.

This PCR relied on a set of 60 Vbeta primers and 13 Jbeta primers. As processed by the authors: Counted up in a later analysis, unique TCR beta chains came to approximately 83 million, with around 11 million shared. Produced via immunoSEQ multiplex PCR; TCRdb's table is partial and in-frame only. That table supplies the V and J calls and clone size; D and trimming were determined from the DNA. The sample lists nearly 110,000 clones; 70% to 80% were seen once. Trimming cost V 7 bases and J 4 bases; bases outside gene matches: 8. CDR3 size: 14 residues. In germline, CDR1 is SGHVS, CDR2 FNYEAQ. The chain has TRBV7-6 and TRBJ2-3; 7 bases line up with TRBD2. This receptor was obtained from a man between 18 and 35 years old in good health and CMV-seronegative. The material sequenced was PBMCs. CDR3 in amino acids: CASTVSGGPDTQYF. As DNA, the CDR3 is TGTGCCAGCACCGTTTCGGGGGGTCCAGATACGCAGTATTTT.